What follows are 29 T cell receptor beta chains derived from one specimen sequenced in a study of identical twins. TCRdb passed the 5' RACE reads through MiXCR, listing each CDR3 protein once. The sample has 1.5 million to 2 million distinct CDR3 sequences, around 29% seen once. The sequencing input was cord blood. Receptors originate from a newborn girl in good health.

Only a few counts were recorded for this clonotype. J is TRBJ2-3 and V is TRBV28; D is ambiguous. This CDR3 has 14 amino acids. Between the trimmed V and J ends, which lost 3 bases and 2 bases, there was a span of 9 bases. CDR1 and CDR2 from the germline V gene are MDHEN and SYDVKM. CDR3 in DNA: TGTGCCAGCAGTTTCGACTCATACACAGATACGCAGTATTTT. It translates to CASSFDSYTDTQYF.

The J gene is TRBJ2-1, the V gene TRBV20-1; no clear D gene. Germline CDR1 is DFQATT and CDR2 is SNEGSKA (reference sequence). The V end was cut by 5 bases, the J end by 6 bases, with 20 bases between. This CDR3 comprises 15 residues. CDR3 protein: CSAPFVPFHPNEQFF. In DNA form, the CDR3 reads TGCAGTGCTCCCTTTGTCCCCTTCCACCCCAATGAGCAGTTCTTC.

CDR3 sequence: CASSSLAGSNEQYF. CDR3 DNA: TGTGCCAGCAGTTCACTAGCGGGTAGCAACGAGCAGTACTTC. V and J are TRBV12-3 or TRBV12-4 and TRBJ2-7; 9 bases match TRBD2. The CDR3 is 14 residues long. V lost 4 bases to trimming and J lost 5 bases; unmatched junction nucleotides: 6.

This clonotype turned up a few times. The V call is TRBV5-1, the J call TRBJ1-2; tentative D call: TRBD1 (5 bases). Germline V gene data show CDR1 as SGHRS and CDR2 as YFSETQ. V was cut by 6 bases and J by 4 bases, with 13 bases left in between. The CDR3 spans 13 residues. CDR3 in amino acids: CASTPDSPYGYTF. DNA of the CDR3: TGCGCCAGCACCCCAGACAGTCCCTATGGCTACACCTTC.

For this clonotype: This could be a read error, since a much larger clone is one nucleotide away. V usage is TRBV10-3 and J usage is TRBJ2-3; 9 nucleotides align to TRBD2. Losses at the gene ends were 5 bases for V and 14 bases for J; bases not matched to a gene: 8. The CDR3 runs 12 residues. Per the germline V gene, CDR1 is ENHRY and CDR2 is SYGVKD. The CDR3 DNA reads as TGTGCCATCAGTAAAGCTCCGGGACTAGCGTATTTT. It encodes CAISKAPGLAYF.

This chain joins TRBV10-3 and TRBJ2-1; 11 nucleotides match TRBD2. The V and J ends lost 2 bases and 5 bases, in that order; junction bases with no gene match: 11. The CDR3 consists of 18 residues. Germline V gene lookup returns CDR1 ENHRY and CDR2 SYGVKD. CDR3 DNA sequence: TGTGCCATCAGTGAGACCGTGTCTACTAGCGGGAGAGACAATGAGCAGTTCTTC. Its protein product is CAISETVSTSGRDNEQFF.

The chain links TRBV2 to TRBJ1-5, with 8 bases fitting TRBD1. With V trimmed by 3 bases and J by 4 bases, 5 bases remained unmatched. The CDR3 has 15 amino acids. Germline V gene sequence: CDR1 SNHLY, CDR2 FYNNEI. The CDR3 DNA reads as TGTGCCAGCAGTGAGGGGACAGGTAGGAATCAGCCCCAGCATTTT. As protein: CASSEGTGRNQPQHF. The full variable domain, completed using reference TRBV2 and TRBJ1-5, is EPEVTQTPSHQVTQMGQEVILRCVPISNHLYFYWYRQILGQKVEFLVSFYNNEISEKSEIFDDQFSVERPDGSNFTLKIRSTKLEDSAMYFCASSEGTGRNQPQHFGDGTRLSIL.

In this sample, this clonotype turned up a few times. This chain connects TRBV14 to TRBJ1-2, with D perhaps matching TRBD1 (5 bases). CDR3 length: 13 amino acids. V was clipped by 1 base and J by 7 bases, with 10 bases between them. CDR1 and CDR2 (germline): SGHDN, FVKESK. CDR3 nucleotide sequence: TGTGCCAGCAGCCAAGCCAGGGTAGTTGGCTACACCTTC. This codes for CASSQARVVGYTF. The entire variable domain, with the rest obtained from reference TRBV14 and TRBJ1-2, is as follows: EAGVTQFPSHSVIEKGQTVTLRCDPISGHDNLYWYRRVMGKEIKFLLHFVKESKQDESGMPNNRFLAERTGGTYSTLKVQPAELEDSGVYFCASSQARVVGYTFGSGTRLTVV.

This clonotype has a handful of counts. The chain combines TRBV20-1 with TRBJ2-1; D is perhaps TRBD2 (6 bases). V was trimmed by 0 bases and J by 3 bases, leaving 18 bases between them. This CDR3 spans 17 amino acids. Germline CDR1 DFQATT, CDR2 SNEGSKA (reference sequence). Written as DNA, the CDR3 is TGCAGTGCTAGAGATCCCATTACGGGGGTCATCTACAATGAGCAGTTCTTC. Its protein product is CSARDPITGVIYNEQFF.

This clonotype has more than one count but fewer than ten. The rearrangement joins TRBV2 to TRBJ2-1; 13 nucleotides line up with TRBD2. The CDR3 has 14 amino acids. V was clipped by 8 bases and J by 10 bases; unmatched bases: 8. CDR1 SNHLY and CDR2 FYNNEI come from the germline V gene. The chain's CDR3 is CASRGLAGVGEQFF. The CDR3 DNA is TGTGCCAGCCGAGGACTAGCGGGAGTAGGAGAGCAGTTCTTC.

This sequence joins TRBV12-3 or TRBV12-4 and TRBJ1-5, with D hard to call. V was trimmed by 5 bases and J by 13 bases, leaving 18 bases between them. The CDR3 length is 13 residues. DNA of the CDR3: TGTGCCAGCAGTCTGGACGGGCTTAGCAATCAGCATTTT. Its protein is CASSLDGLSNQHF.

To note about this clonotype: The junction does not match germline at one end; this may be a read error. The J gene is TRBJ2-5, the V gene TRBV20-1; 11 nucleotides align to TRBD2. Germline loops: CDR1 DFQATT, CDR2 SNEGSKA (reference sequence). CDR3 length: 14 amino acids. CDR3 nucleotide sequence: TGCGGTGCTAGAGAAACTAGCGGGAGAGAGACCCAGTACTTC. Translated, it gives CGARETSGRETQYF.

Here the CDR3 DNA reads TGTGCCAGCAGCCAAGTCAGCGGGAAGGACCCGACAAGCATTCAGTACTTC. This gives the protein CASSQVSGKDPTSIQYF. The chain has TRBV3-1 and TRBJ2-4; TRBD2 matches 7 bases. Trimming at V came to 1 base and at J to 9 bases, leaving 15 bases not matched to a gene. Germline loops: CDR1 LGHDT, CDR2 YNNKEL (reference sequence). This CDR3 has 17 residues.

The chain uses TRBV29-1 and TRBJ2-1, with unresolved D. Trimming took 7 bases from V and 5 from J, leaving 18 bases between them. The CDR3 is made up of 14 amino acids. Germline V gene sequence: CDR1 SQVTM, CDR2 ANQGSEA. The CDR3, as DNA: TGCAGCGCCCGAAGCAGAATGGATGACAATGAGCAGTTCTTC. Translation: CSARSRMDDNEQFF.

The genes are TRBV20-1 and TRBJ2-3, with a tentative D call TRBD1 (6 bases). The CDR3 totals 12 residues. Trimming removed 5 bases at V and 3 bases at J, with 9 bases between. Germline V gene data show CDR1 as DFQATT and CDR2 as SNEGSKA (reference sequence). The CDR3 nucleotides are TGCAGTGCTTGCCAGGGGACAGATACGCAGTATTTT. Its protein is CSACQGTDTQYF.

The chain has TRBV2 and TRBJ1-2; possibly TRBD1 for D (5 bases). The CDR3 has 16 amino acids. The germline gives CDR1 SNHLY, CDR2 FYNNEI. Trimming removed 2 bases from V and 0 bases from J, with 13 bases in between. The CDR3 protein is CASSERPGRTNYGYTF. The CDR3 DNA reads TGTGCCAGCAGTGAACGTCCGGGACGAACTAACTATGGCTACACCTTC.

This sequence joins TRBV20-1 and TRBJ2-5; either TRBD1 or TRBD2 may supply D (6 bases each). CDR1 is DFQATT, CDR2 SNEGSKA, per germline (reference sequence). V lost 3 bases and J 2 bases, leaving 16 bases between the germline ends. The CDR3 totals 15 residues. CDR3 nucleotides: TGCAGTGCTAGGGGGGGCGGGGCTCTACAAGAGACCCAGTACTTC. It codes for CSARGGGALQETQYF.

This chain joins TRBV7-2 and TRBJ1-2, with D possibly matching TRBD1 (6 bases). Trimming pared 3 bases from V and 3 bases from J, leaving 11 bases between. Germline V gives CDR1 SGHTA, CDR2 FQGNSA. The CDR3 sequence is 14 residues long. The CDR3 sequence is CASSFHRVDYGYTF. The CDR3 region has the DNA TGTGCCAGCAGCTTCCACAGGGTTGACTATGGCTACACCTTC. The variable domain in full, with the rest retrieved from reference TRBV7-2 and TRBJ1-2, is GAGVSQSPSNKVTEKGKDVELRCDPISGHTALYWYRQSLGQGLEFLIYFQGNSAPDKSGLPSDRFSAERTGGSVSTLTIQRTQQEDSAVYLCASSFHRVDYGYTFGSGTRLTVV.

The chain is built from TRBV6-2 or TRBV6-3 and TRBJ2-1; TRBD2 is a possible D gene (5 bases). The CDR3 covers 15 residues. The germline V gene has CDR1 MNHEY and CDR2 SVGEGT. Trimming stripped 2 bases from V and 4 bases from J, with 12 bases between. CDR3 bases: TGTGCCAGCAGTTACGAGAGGGCGGGTTACAATGAGCAGTTCTTC. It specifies CASSYERAGYNEQFF.

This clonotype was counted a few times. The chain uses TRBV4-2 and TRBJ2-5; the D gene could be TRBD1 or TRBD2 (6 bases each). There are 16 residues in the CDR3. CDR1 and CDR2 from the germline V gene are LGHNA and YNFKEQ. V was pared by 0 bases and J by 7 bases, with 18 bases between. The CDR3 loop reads CASSQDGQRGASTQYF. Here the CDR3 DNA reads TGTGCCAGCAGCCAAGATGGTCAAAGGGGGGCGTCGACCCAGTACTTC.

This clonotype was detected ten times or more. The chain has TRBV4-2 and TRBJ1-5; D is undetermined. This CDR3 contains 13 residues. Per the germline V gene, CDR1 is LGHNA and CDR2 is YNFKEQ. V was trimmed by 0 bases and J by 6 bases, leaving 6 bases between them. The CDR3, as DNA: TGTGCCAGCAGCCAAGATCTCGGTCAGCCCCAGCATTTT. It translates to CASSQDLGQPQHF.

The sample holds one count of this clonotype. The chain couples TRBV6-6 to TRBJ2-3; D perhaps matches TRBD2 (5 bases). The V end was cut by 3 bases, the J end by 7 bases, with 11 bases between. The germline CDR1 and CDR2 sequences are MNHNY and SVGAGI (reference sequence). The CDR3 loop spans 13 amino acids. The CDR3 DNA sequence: TGTGCCAGCAGTTATGGGGAGACCAATACGCAGTATTTT. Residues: CASSYGETNTQYF.

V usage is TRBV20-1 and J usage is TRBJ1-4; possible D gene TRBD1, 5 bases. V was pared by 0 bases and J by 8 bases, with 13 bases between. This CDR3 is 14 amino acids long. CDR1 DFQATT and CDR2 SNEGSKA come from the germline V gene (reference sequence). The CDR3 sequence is CSARDPGREEKLFF. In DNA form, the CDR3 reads TGCAGTGCTAGAGACCCGGGCAGGGAGGAAAAACTGTTTTTT.

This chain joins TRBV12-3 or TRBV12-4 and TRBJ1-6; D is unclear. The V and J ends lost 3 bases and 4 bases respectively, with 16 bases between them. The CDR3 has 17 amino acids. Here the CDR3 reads CASSFTPIGGYNSPLHF. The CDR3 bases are TGTGCCAGCAGTTTTACCCCTATTGGCGGTTATAATTCACCCCTCCACTTT.

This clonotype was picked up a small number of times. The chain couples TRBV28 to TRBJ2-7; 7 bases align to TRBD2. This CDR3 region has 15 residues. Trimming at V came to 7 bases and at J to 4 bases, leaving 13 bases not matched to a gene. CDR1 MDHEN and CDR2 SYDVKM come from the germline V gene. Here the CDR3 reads CASNGEGLARYEQYF. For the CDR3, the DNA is TGTGCCAGCAATGGGGAGGGGCTAGCCCGATACGAGCAGTACTTC. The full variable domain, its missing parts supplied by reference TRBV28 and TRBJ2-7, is DVKVTQSSRYLVKRTGEKVFLECVQDMDHENMFWYRQDPGLGLRLIYFSYDVKMKEKGDIPEGYSVSREKKERFSLILESASTNQTSMYLCASNGEGLARYEQYFGPGTRLTVT.

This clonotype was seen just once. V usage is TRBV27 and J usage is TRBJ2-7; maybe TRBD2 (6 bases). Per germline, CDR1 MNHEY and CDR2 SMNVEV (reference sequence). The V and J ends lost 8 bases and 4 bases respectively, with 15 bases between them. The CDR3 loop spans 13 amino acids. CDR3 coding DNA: TGTGCCAGCCGTGCCGAGGAGGGTTACGAGCAGTACTTC. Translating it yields CASRAEEGYEQYF.

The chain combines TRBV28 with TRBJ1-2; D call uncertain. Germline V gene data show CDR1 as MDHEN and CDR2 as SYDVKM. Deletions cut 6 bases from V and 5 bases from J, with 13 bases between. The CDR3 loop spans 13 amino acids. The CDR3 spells CASRPGQHYGYTF. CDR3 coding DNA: TGTGCCAGCAGACCTGGGCAGCATTATGGCTACACCTTC.

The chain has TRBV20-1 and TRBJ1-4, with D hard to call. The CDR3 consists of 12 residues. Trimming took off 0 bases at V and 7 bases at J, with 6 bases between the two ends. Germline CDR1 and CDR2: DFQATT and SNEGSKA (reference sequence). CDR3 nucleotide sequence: TGCAGTGCTAGAGACAAGCTTGAAAAACTGTTTTTT. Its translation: CSARDKLEKLFF.

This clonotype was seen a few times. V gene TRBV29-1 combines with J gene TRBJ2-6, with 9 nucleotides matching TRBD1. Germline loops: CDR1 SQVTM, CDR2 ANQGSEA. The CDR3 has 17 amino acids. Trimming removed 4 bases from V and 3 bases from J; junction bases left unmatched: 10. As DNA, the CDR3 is TGCAGCGTTGCAGGGACAGGGAAGAGAAGTGGGGCCAACGTCCTGACTTTC. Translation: CSVAGTGKRSGANVLTF.